What follows are 6 T cell receptor beta chains derived from one specimen sequenced in a study of T cells in Graves' hyperthyroidism and ophthalmopathy. Amplified TCR beta CDR3 regions came from RNA transcripts. HTBI primers were the set used in a first-round RT-PCR of the TCR CDR3. MiXCR, run by TCRdb on the multiplex PCR reads, gives a single entry per CDR3 protein. The data contain just under 750,000 distinct CDR3 sequences, around 40% of them singletons. What was sequenced was blood. Receptors were obtained from a woman between 40 and 55 years old with Graves' hyperthyroidism.

In the case of this clonotype: A read error may be the cause here, since a much bigger clone is one base away. The chain links TRBV7-2 to TRBJ1-1; TRBD1 agrees at 7 bases. The germline CDR1 and CDR2 sequences are SGHTA and FQGNSA. The CDR3 length is 12 residues. CDR3 region: CASSQQGPEASF. The CDR3 region has the DNA TGTGCCAGCAGCCAACAGGGGCCTGAAGCTTCCTTT.

This clonotype was seen repeatedly, ten times or more. The V gene is TRBV2, the J gene TRBJ2-7; D might be TRBD1 (5 bases). The CDR3 is 14 amino acids. Germline lookup yields CDR1 SNHLY and CDR2 FYNNEI. V was cut by 8 bases and J by 1 base, with 15 bases left in between. The CDR3 DNA reads as TGTGCCAGCGCTCCCCCTGACAGTTCCTACGAGCAGTACTTC. This translates into CASAPPDSSYEQYF.

The chain uses TRBV7-2 and TRBJ2-7; D gene ambiguous. V was shortened by 1 base and J by 2 bases, with 12 bases between the two germline ends. The germline gives CDR1 SGHTA, CDR2 FQGNSA. This CDR3 region has 15 residues. The CDR3 loop is CASSLEGHGTYEQYF. The CDR3 bases are TGTGCCAGCAGCTTAGAGGGTCATGGGACCTACGAGCAGTACTTC. The whole variable domain, filled in from reference TRBV7-2 and TRBJ2-7, reads GAGVSQSPSNKVTEKGKDVELRCDPISGHTALYWYRQSLGQGLEFLIYFQGNSAPDKSGLPSDRFSAERTGGSVSTLTIQRTQQEDSAVYLCASSLEGHGTYEQYFGPGTRLTVT.

The gene calls are TRBV29-1 and TRBJ2-2; 9 bases map to TRBD2. The germline V gene encodes CDR1 SQVTM and CDR2 ANQGSEA. This CDR3 contains 11 residues. The V segment lost 8 bases and the J segment 6 bases; nucleotides outside the gene matches: 1. The CDR3 sequence: CSLAGAGELFF. The CDR3 coding sequence is TGCAGCTTAGCGGGAGCCGGGGAGCTGTTTTTT.

Turning to this clonotype: An end of the junction differs from the germline gene, which may be a read error. The chain combines TRBV24-1 with TRBJ2-7; no definite D call. The germline CDR1 and CDR2 sequences are KGHDR and SFDVKD. This CDR3 is 17 amino acids long. The CDR3 DNA reads TGTGCCAGCAGTTTGCCCGGTGCGTCGGCGGTAACCTGCGAGCAGTACTTC. Translated, it gives CASSLPGASAVTCEQYF.

V usage is TRBV4-1 and J usage is TRBJ1-1; D gene ambiguous. This CDR3 contains 16 residues. Germline-derived CDR1 and CDR2 are MGHRA and YSYEKL. V was clipped by 0 bases and J by 1 base, with 12 bases between them. CDR3 sequence reads: CASSQDVHLGNTEAFF. CDR3 nucleotides: TGCGCCAGCAGCCAAGACGTCCACTTAGGGAACACTGAAGCTTTCTTT.